Detailed here is one TCR beta chain. Other DNA sequences in this sample translate to the same CDR3. With 5 bases removed from V and 6 bases from J, the gap between germline ends came to 10 bases. Germline V gives CDR1 SGHTA, CDR2 FQGTGA. The CDR3 totals 13 residues. The data belong to a study of blood T cell repertoires in COVID-19. As for the study in general: The study drew acute and convalescent COVID-19 samples from the United States, Italy and Spain. Nucleic acid was either cDNA or gDNA, and it came from T cells, B-cell-depleted T cells, or PBMCs.

In the original workflow: Amplification of reference gene primers was used by the study to estimate nucleated cell counts. Measured with immunoSEQ multiplex PCR; TCRdb has only the in-frame clones, and not every one. V and J calls and clone size are given by that table; D and trimming were obtained from the DNA. The sample shows some 170,000 clones, almost 80% of them seen only once. The clonotype was recovered from a woman in her seventies with acute or convalescent COVID-19. The source material was peripheral blood. The chain is built from TRBV7-3 and TRBJ2-2; D may be TRBD1 (6 bases). The CDR3 DNA reads as TGTGCCAGCAGCCAGGGGTTGGCCGGGGAGCTGTTTTTT. It yields the protein CASSQGLAGELFF. Full variable domain (missing parts from reference TRBV7-3 and TRBJ2-2): GAGVSQTPSNKVTEKGKYVELRCDPISGHTALYWYRQSLGQGPEFLIYFQGTGAADDSGLPNDRFFAVRPEGSVSTLKIQRTERGDSAVYLCASSQGLAGELFFGEGSRLTVL.